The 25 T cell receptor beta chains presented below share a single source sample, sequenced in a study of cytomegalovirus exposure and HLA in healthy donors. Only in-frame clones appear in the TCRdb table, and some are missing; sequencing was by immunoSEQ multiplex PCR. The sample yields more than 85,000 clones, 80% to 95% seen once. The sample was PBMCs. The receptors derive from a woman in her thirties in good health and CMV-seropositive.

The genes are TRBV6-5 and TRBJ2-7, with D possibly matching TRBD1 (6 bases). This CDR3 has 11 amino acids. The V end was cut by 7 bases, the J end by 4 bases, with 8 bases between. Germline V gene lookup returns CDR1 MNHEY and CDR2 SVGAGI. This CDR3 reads CASKGEYEQYF. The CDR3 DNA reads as TGTGCCAGCAAGGGGGAGTACGAGCAGTACTTC.

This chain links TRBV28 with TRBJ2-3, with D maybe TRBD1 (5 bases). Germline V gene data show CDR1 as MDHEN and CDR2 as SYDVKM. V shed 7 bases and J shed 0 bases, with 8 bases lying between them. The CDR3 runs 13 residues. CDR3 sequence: CASNRQSTDTQYF. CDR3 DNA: TGTGCCAGCAACAGACAGAGCACAGATACGCAGTATTTT.

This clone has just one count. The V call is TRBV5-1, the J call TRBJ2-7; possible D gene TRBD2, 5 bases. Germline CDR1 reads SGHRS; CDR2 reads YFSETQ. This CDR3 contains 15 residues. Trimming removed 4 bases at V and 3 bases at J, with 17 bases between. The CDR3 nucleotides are TGCGCCAGCAGCCCAACAATCTTACGGGACTACGAGCAGTACTTC. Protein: CASSPTILRDYEQYF.

This CDR3 is CASSLPRGAAYEQYF. CDR3 coding DNA: TGTGCCAGCAGTTTGCCCAGGGGGGCGGCCTACGAGCAGTACTTC. The genes are TRBV28 and TRBJ2-7; D is perhaps TRBD1 (7 bases). V was clipped by 3 bases and J by 2 bases, with 14 bases between them. The germline V gene has CDR1 MDHEN and CDR2 SYDVKM. The CDR3 totals 15 residues.

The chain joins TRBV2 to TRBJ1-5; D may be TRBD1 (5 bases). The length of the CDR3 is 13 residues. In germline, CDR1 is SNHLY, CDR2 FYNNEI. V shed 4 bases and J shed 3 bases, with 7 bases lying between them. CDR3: CASSGQSNQPQHF. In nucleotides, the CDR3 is TGTGCCAGCAGTGGACAGTCCAATCAGCCCCAGCATTTT.

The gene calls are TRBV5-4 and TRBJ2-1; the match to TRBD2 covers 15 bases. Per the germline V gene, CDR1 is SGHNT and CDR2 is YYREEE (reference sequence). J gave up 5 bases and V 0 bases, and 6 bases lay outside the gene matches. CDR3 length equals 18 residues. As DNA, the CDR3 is TGTGCCAGCAGCTTGGGAGGCGGACTAGCGGGAGGGGACAATGAGCAGTTCTTC. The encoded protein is CASSLGGGLAGGDNEQFF.

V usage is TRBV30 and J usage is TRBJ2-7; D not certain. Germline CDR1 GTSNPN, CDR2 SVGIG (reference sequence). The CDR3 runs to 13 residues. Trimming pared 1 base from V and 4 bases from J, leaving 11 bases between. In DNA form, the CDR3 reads TGTGCCTGGAGTGCACAGCCTGTTTACGAGCAGTACTTC. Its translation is CAWSAQPVYEQYF.

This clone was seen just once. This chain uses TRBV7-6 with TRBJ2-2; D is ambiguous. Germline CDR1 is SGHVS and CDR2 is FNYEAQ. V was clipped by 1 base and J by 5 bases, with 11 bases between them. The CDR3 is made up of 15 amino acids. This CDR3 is CASSLGQVQTGELFF. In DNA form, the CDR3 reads TGTGCCAGCAGCTTAGGGCAGGTCCAAACCGGGGAGCTGTTTTTT.

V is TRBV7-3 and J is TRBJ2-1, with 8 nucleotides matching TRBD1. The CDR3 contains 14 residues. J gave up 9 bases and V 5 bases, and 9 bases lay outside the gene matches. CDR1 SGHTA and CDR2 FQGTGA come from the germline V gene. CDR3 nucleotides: TGTGCCAGCAGCACCGGACAGGGAGGTGCTGAGCAGTTCTTC. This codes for CASSTGQGGAEQFF.

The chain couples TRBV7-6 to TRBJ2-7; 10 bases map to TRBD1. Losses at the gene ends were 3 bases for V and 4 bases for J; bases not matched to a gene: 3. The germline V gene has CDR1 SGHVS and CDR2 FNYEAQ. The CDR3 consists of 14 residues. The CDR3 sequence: CASSFRDRGYEQYF. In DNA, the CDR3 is TGTGCCAGCAGCTTCCGGGACAGGGGTTACGAGCAGTACTTC.

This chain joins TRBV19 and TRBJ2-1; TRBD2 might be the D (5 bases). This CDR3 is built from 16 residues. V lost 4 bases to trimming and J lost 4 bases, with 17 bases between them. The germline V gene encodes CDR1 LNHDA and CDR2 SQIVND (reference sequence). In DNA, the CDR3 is TGTGCCAGTAGTACGGGGTCGAGGAGACTTTACAATGAGCAGTTCTTC. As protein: CASSTGSRRLYNEQFF.

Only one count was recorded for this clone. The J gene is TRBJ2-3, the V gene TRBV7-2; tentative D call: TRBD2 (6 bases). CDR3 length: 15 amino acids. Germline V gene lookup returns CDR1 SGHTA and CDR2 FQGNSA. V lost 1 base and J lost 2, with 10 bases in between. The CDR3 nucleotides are TGTGCCAGCAGCTTAGATATAGCGGTCACAGATACGCAGTATTTT. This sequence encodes CASSLDIAVTDTQYF.

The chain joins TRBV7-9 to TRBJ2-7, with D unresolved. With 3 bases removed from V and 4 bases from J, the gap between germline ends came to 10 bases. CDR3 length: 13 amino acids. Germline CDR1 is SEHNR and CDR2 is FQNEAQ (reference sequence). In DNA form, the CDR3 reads TGTGCCAGCAGCTTTTCCTCCCCGTACGAGCAGTACTTC. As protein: CASSFSSPYEQYF.

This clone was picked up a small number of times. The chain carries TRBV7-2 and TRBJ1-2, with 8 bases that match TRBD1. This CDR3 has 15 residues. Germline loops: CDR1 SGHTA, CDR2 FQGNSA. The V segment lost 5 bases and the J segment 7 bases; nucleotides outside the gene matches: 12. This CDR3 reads CASSNRGRGSGGYTF. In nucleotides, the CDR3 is TGTGCCAGCAGCAACAGGGGGAGGGGGTCAGGTGGCTACACCTTC.

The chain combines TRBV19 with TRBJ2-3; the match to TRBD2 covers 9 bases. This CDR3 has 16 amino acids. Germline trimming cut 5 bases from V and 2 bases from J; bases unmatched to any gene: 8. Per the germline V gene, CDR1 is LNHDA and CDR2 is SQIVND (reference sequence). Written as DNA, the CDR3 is TGTGCCAGTAGTCCACGACTAGCGGAAGTCACAGATACGCAGTATTTT. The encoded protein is CASSPRLAEVTDTQYF. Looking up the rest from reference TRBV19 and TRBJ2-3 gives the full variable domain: DGGITQSPKYLFRKEGQNVTLSCEQNLNHDAMYWYRQDPGQGLRLIYYSQIVNDFQKGDIAEGYSVSREKKESFPLTVTSAQKNPTAFYLCASSPRLAEVTDTQYFGPGTRLTVL.

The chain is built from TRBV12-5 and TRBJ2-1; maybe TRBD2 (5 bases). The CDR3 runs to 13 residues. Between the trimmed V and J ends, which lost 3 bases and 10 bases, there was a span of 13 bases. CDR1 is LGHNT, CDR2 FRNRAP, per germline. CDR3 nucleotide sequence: TGTGCTAGTGGTTTCTCCAGCGGCGCCGAGCAGTTCTTC. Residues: CASGFSSGAEQFF.

CDR3 region: CASSPRADLEAFF. CDR3 nucleotide sequence: TGTGCCAGCAGCCCGAGGGCAGACCTCGAAGCTTTCTTT. This rearrangement joins TRBV7-9 to TRBJ1-1; no reliable D call. The germline V and J ends were trimmed by 5 bases and 8 bases, with 15 bases remaining between them. Germline lookup yields CDR1 SEHNR and CDR2 FQNEAQ (reference sequence). This CDR3 comprises 13 residues.

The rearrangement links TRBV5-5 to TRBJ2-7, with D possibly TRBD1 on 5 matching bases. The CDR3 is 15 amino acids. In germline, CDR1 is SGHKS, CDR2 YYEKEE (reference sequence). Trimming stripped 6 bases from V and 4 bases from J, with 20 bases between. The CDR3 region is CASTDPRVSLYEQYF. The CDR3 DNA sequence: TGTGCCAGCACCGACCCCAGGGTTTCTCTTTACGAGCAGTACTTC.

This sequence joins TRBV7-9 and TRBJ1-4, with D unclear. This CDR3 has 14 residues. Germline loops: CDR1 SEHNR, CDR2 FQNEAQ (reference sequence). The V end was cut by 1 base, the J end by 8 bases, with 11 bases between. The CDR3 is CASSLEAAGEKLFF. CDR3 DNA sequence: TGTGCCAGCAGCTTAGAAGCCGCAGGAGAAAAACTGTTTTTT.

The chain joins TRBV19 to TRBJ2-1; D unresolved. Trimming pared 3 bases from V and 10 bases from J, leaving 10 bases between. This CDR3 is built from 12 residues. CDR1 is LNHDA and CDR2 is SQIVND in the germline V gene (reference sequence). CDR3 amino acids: CASSIAGREQFF. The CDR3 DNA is TGTGCCAGTAGTATCGCAGGCCGGGAGCAGTTCTTC.

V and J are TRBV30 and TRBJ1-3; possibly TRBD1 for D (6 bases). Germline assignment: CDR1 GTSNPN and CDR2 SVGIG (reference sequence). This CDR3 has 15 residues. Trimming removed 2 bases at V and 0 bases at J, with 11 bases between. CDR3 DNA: TGTGCCTGGAGTACTTGGACAGACTCTGGAAACACCATATATTTT. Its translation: CAWSTWTDSGNTIYF.

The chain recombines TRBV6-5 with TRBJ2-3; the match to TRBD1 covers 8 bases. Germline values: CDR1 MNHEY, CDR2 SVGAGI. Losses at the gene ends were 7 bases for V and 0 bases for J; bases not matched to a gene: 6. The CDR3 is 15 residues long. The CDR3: CASKRTGTSTDTQYF. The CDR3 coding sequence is TGTGCCAGCAAAAGGACAGGGACCAGCACAGATACGCAGTATTTT.

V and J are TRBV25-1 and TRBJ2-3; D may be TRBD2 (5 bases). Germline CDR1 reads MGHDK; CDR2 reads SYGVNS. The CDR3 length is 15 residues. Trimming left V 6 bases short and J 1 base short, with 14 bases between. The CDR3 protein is CASREGGHGTDTQYF. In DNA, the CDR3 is TGTGCCAGCAGGGAAGGCGGGCACGGCACAGATACGCAGTATTTT.

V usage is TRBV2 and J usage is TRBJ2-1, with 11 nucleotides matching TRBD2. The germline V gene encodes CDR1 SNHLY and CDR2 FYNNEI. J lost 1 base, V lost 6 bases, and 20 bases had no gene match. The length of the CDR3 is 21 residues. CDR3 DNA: TGTGCCAGCAGAACTACTACTACCGGGACTAGCGGAATTAATTCCTACAATGAGCAGTTCTTC. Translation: CASRTTTTGTSGINSYNEQFF.

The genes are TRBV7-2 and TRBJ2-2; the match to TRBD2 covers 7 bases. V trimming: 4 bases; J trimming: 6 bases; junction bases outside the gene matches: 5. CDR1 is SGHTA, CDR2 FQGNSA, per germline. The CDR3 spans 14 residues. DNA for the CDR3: TGTGCCAGCAGCTCCAGGACTAGGCCCGGGGAGCTGTTTTTT. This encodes CASSSRTRPGELFF.